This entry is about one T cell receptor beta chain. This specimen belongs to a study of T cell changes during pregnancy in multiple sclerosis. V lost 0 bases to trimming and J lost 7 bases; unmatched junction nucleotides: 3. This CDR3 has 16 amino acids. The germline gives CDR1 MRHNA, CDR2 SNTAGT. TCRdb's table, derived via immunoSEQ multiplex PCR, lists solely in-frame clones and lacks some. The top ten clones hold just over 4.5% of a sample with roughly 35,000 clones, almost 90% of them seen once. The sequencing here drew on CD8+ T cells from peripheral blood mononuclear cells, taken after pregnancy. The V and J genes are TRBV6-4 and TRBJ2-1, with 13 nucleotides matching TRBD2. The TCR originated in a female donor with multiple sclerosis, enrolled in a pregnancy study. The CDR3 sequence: CASSDSTSGGGNEQFF. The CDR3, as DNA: TGTGCCAGCAGTGACTCAACTAGCGGGGGGGGGAATGAGCAGTTCTTC.